This TCR beta chain stems from a study of early T cells in non-severe SARS-CoV-2 infection. TCRdb reanalysed the 5' RACE reads using MiXCR and keeps one entry per CDR3 protein. In the table there are some 64,000 distinct CDR3 sequences, more than 7% of which are singletons. The CDR3 covers 14 residues. The V end lost 2 bases, the J end lost 12 bases, and 14 bases lay between the germline ends. The germline V gene encodes CDR1 MNHEY and CDR2 SVGAGI. The sequencing here drew on whole blood, taken at baseline. This clonotype was sampled from an adult who was a healthcare worker with PCR-confirmed SARS-CoV-2 infection or an uninfected control (not recorded which). The chain uses TRBV6-5 and TRBJ1-6; D gene uncertain. CDR3 DNA sequence: TGTGCCAGCAGTTACGAACAGTCCGGGCAACCCCTCCACTTT. It codes for CASSYEQSGQPLHF.